This T cell receptor beta chain was retrieved from a study of cytomegalovirus exposure and HLA in healthy donors. General study results and limits: The authors judged a highly shared variant cluster likely a sequencing artifact. Most subjects had HLA-A and HLA-B alleles reportedly predicted accurately by TCR beta sequences. Rare TCR sequences dominated, though some public TCRs recurred in many donors.

PCR used 60 Vbeta primers and 13 Jbeta primers. TCRdb keeps only in-frame clones here, not all; method: immunoSEQ multiplex PCR. This sample has about 140,000 clones, with approximately 80% found just once. The V gene's germline CDR1 is SGHRS and CDR2 YFSETQ. V gave up 0 bases and J gave up 6 bases, with 13 bases separating them. The CDR3 covers 14 residues. A remark on this clone: The antigen is undetermined.

The V gene is TRBV5-1, the J gene TRBJ2-7; D may be TRBD1 (7 bases). This TCR came from a man in his fifties or sixties in good health and CMV-seronegative. Specimen: PBMCs. CDR3 residues: CASSLVQGTREQYF. CDR3 DNA: TGCGCCAGCAGCTTGGTACAGGGGACTCGCGAGCAGTACTTC.